This is a list of T cell receptor beta chains from one sample in a study of cytomegalovirus exposure and HLA in healthy donors. Method: immunoSEQ multiplex PCR; TCRdb's copy keeps in-frame clones and lacks some. This table holds around 170,000 clones, just over 75% found once. The sequenced sample was PBMCs. The receptors come from a man aged 35 to 55 in good health and CMV-seronegative. Each CDR3 is given with its conserved first and last residue. The D gene is left open where the match is weak. Rows may omit the clone size; those that give it use once, few, many or a size class.

J | V | size | D | CDR3 | DNA
TRBJ2-5 | TRBV25-1 | . | TRBD1 | CASSLQGETQYF | TGTGCCAGCAGCCTACAGGGGGAGACCCAGTACTTC
TRBJ1-4 | TRBV7-9 | . | . | CASSLGTTADEKLFF | TGTGCCAGCAGCTTAGGGACTACGGCGGATGAAAAACTGTTTTTT
TRBJ1-1 | TRBV5-6 | . | . | CASSPSGRRNTEAFF | TGTGCCAGCAGCCCCTCAGGGAGGCGGAACACTGAAGCTTTCTTT
TRBJ2-6 | TRBV7-9 | once | . | CASSPKEGSTSGANVLTF | TGTGCCAGCAGCCCCAAGGAGGGAAGTACCTCTGGGGCCAACGTCCTGACTTTC
TRBJ1-5 | TRBV30 | . | . | CAWSTGNNQPQHF | TGTGCCTGGAGTACGGGAAACAATCAGCCCCAGCATTTT
TRBJ1-2 | TRBV27 | few | . | CASSLQGYGYTF | TGTGCCAGCAGTCTCCAGGGATATGGCTACACCTTC
TRBJ1-1 | TRBV5-6 | . | TRBD1 | CASSPAPGQGARWTEAFF | TGTGCCAGCAGCCCCGCCCCCGGACAGGGGGCGCGATGGACTGAAGCTTTCTTT
TRBJ2-1 | TRBV5-6 | . | TRBD2 | CASSLMTSGLDEQFF | TGTGCCAGCAGCCTCATGACTAGCGGGCTAGATGAGCAGTTCTTC
TRBJ1-4 | TRBV7-9 | . | . | CASSHDGGGINEKLFF | TGTGCCAGCAGCCACGATGGGGGGGGGATTAATGAAAAACTGTTTTTT
TRBJ2-7 | TRBV27 | once | TRBD2 | CASSFGLGPYEQYF | TGTGCCAGCAGTTTTGGACTAGGACCCTACGAGCAGTACTTC
TRBJ2-1 | TRBV5-1 | . | TRBD1 | CASSLPGTGVRNEQFF | TGCGCCAGCAGCTTGCCCGGGACAGGAGTTAGAAATGAGCAGTTCTTC
TRBJ2-5 | TRBV9 | few | TRBD2 | CASSVTSGKETQYF | TGTGCCAGCAGCGTCACTAGCGGGAAAGAGACCCAGTACTTC
TRBJ1-5 | TRBV7-8 | few | TRBD1 | CASSGYHAGGDQPQHF | TGTGCCAGCAGCGGATACCACGCAGGGGGCGACCAGCCCCAGCATTTT
TRBJ2-3 | TRBV4-1 | . | . | CASSQIGVSTDTQYF | TGCGCCAGCAGCCAAATAGGGGTTAGCACAGATACGCAGTATTTT
TRBJ1-2 | TRBV7-9 | . | . | CASSLSPFGEGYTF | .
TRBJ2-1 | TRBV28 | . | . | CASSLSGRNNEQFF | TGTGCCAGCAGTCTTAGCGGACGAAACAATGAGCAGTTCTTC
TRBJ1-5 | TRBV7-2 | . | . | CASRPEGRHVQPQHF | TGTGCCAGCAGACCGGAGGGCAGGCACGTCCAGCCCCAGCATTTT
TRBJ1-2 | TRBV28 | . | . | CASSLDSNRYGYTF | TGTGCCAGCAGTTTAGATTCCAACAGATATGGCTACACCTTC
TRBJ2-7 | TRBV29-1 | . | TRBD1 | CSVGRDSYEQYF | TGCAGCGTGGGTCGGGACAGCTACGAGCAGTACTTC
TRBJ2-1 | TRBV19 | . | TRBD2 | CASSIGREGYNEQFF | TGTGCCAGTAGTATAGGGCGGGAGGGCTACAATGAGCAGTTCTTC
TRBJ1-2 | TRBV15 | . | . | CATSSPEGVDTF | TGTGCCACCAGCAGCCCGGAGGGAGTGGACACCTTC
TRBJ2-1 | TRBV6-5 | . | . | CASSSERPNEQFF | TGTGCCAGCAGTTCTGAGAGGCCCAATGAGCAGTTCTTC
TRBJ1-1 | TRBV2 | few | . | CASSFTGSGAEAFF | TGTGCCAGCAGCTTCACAGGGAGTGGAGCTGAAGCTTTCTTT
TRBJ2-2 | TRBV4-1 | . | TRBD2 | CASSQGLAGLNTGELFF | TGCGCCAGCAGCCAGGGACTAGCGGGATTGAACACCGGGGAGCTGTTTTTT
TRBJ2-3 | TRBV9 | . | TRBD1 | CASSVHGTGSTDTQYF | TGTGCCAGCAGCGTACATGGGACAGGTAGCACAGATACGCAGTATTTT
TRBJ2-1 | TRBV6-5 | . | . | CASSYSWGRLYNEQFF | TGTGCCAGCAGTTACTCTTGGGGGAGGCTTTACAATGAGCAGTTCTTC
TRBJ2-3 | TRBV6-5 | . | TRBD1 | CASRTGGTDTQYF | TGTGCCAGCCGGACAGGGGGCACAGATACGCAGTATTTT